Listed below are T cell receptor beta chains from one sample, sequenced in a study of CD8 T cells in Susac syndrome. Each CDR3 protein gets one entry after TCRdb re-called the immunoSEQ multiplex PCR reads with MiXCR. The sample consists of about 290,000 distinct CDR3 sequences, roughly 85% of them appearing once. The sample consisted of CD8+ T cells from PBMCs. The source of these receptors is a human donor with multiple sclerosis. CDR3s include the opening cysteine and the closing phenylalanine or tryptophan. The D gene is left open where the match is weak. Not every row has a clone size; where given, it reads once, few, many or a size class.

few,TRBD2,TRBV5-4,TRBJ2-7,TGTGCCAGCAGCTTGGCCCCGACTAGCGACGAGCAGTACTTC,CASSLAPTSDEQYF
-,TRBD1,TRBV7-9,TRBJ2-7,TGTGCCAGCAGCTTATTCCGGGACAGGGCAAACGAGCAGTACTTC,CASSLFRDRANEQYF
once,-,TRBV28,TRBJ1-1,TGTGCCAGCAGCCGGAGAGTCACACTGAACACTGAAGCTTTCTTT,CASSRRVTLNTEAFF
-,TRBD2,TRBV4-3,TRBJ2-2,TGCGCCAGCAGCCAGCCCCGGGGGGGTGGCGGGGAGCTGTTTTTT,CASSQPRGGGGELFF
-,-,TRBV4-3,TRBJ1-5,TGCGCCAGCAGCCAAGGCACCGGGGGCATTCAGCCCCAGCATTTT,CASSQGTGGIQPQHF
-,TRBD2,TRBV5-6,TRBJ2-1,TGTGCCAGCAGCGCGGGAGGTGGGTCCTACAATGAGCAGTTCTTC,CASSAGGGSYNEQFF
-,-,TRBV15,TRBJ2-7,TGTGCCACCAGCATTGACAACTCCTACGAGCAGTACTTC,CATSIDNSYEQYF
-,-,TRBV14,TRBJ2-5,TGTGCCAGCAGCCAAGATCTGTCAGAGACCCAGTACTTC,CASSQDLSETQYF
-,TRBD2,TRBV28,TRBJ2-7,TGTGCCAGCTGGGGACTAGCGGGAGAGTGGGGGTACGAGCAGTACTTC,CASWGLAGEWGYEQYF
-,-,TRBV4-3,TRBJ1-2,TGCGCCAGCAGCCAAGATCACCAGACTAACTATGGCTACACCTTC,CASSQDHQTNYGYTF
-,TRBD1,TRBV11-2,TRBJ2-7,TGTGCCAGCAGCTTTGACCGGGACAGGGGAGGAGAGGAGCAGTACTTC,CASSFDRDRGGEEQYF
-,-,TRBV27,TRBJ2-7,TGTGCCAGCAGTTTGGGTGGTAGCGAGTCGTACGAGCAGTACTTC,CASSLGGSESYEQYF
-,-,TRBV4-3,TRBJ2-4,TGCGCCAGCAGCCAAGAATGGCAGCCTGAAAACATTCAGTACTTC,CASSQEWQPENIQYF
-,TRBD1,TRBV7-9,TRBJ2-7,TGTGCCAGCAGCCGCCCGGGACAGTCCTACGAGCAGTACTTC,CASSRPGQSYEQYF
-,TRBD1,TRBV7-9,TRBJ1-5,TGTGCCAGCAGCTTAATTCCTGGGACAGATAATCAGCCCCAGCATTTT,CASSLIPGTDNQPQHF
-,-,TRBV6-2/TRBV6-3,TRBJ1-1,TGTGCCAGCAGTTACGACCTGACAGGCGCTGAAGCTTTCTTT,CASSYDLTGAEAFF